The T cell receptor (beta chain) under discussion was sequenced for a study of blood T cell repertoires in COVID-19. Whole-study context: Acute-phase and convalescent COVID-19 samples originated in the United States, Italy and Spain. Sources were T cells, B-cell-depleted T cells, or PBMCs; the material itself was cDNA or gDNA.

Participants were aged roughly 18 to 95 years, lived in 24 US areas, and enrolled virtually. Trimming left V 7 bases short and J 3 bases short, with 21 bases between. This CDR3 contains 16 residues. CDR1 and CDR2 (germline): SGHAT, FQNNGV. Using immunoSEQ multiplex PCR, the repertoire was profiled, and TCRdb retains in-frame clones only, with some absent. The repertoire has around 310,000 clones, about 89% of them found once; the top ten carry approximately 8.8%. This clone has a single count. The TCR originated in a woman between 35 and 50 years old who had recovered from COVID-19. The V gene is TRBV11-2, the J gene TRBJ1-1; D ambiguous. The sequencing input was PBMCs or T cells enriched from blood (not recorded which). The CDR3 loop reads CASTLAGRTVHTEAFF. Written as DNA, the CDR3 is TGTGCCAGCACCCTAGCTGGGAGAACAGTCCACACTGAAGCTTTCTTT.